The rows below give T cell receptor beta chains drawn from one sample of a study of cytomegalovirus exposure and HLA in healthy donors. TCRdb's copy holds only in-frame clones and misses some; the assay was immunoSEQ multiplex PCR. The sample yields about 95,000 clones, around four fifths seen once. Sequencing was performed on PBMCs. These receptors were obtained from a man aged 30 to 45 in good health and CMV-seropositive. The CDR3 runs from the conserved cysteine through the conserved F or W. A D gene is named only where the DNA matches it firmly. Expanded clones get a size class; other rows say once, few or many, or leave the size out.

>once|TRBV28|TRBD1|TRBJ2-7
TGTGCCAGCAGTTCTGGACAGGGAATTACGAGGGAGTACTTC
CASSSGQGITREYF
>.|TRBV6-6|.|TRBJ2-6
TGTGCCAGCACCCAGGGGCACGGCTCTGGGGCCAACGTCCTGACTTTC
CASTQGHGSGANVLTF
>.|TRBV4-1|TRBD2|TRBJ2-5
TGCGCCAGCAGCCAGGGAGGGCTAGCGGGAGGGTACCAAGAGACCCAGTACTTC
CASSQGGLAGGYQETQYF
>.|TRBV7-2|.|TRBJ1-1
TGTGCCAGCAGCTTAAGTGGTGGCGGCCTGAACACTGAAGCTTTCTTT
CASSLSGGGLNTEAFF
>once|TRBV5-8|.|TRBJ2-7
TGTGCCAGCAGCTTTCGAGGGTCCAGGGGGGACTACGAGCAGTACTTC
CASSFRGSRGDYEQYF
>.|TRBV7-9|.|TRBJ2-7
TGTGCCAGCAGCTCCCCTAAGTCCCCGAACTCCTACGAGCAGTACTTC
CASSSPKSPNSYEQYF
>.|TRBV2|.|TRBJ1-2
TGTGCCAGCAGTGAAGCGCTTTGGGACACCAGCTATGGCTACACCTTC
CASSEALWDTSYGYTF
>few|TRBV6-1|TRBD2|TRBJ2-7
TGTGCCAGCAGTGACCCGAGACGCGGACTAGCGGGAGGCTACGAGCAGTACTTC
CASSDPRRGLAGGYEQYF
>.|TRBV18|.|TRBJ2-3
TGTGCCAGCTCACCACCAGATTGGACCCGGGACACAGATACGCAGTATTTT
CASSPPDWTRDTDTQYF
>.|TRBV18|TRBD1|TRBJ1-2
TGTGCCAGCTCCCCCGGACAGGGCGTCAACACCTTC
CASSPGQGVNTF
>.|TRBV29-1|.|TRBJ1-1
TGCAGCACACAAAAAGGGGATGGCACTGAAGCTTTCTTT
CSTQKGDGTEAFF
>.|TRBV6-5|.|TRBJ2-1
TGTGCCAGCAGTTACATCCCGGGAGCTAAGAATGAGCAGTTCTTC
CASSYIPGAKNEQFF
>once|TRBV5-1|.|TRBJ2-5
TGCGCCAGCAGCGCCGGGACACTTGGGGCAGAGACCCAGTACTTC
CASSAGTLGAETQYF
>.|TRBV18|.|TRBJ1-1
TGTGCCAGCTCACCGGACGGGGTGGGCACTGAAGCTTTCTTT
CASSPDGVGTEAFF
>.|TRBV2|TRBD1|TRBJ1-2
TGTGCCACCCGGGGCCAGGGGGTTTATGGCTACACCTTC
CATRGQGVYGYTF
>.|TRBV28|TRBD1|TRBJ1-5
TGTGCCAGCAGTCTAGGGACAGGGGGGAATCAGCCCCAGCATTTT
CASSLGTGGNQPQHF
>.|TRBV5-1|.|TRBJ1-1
TGCGCCAGCAGCTTTGGGGGGGCTAGTTTGAACACTGAAGCTTTCTTT
CASSFGGASLNTEAFF
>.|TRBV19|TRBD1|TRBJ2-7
TGTGCCAGTAGTAGGGGACAGGGGCCGTCTAGCTACGAGCAGTACTTC
CASSRGQGPSSYEQYF
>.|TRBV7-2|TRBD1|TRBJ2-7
TGTGCCAGCAGCCCGGGACAGCCAGCCTACGAGCAGTACTTC
CASSPGQPAYEQYF
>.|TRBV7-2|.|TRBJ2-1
TGTGCCAGCAGCTTAGACGGCGGGTCCAATGAGCAGTTCTTC
CASSLDGGSNEQFF
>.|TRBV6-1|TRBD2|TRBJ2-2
TGTGCCAGCAGACTATATAGCGGGAGTCCCGGGGAGCTGTTTTTT
CASRLYSGSPGELFF
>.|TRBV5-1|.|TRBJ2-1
TGCGCCAGCAGGGGGGGCCCTACATCCGCGGGACTAAATGAGCAGTTCTTC
CASRGGPTSAGLNEQFF
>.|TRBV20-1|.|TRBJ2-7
TGCAGTGCTAGAGGTGTCTACGAGCAGTACTTC
CSARGVYEQYF
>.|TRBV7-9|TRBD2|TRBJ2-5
TGTGCCAGCAGTCCACATAGCGGGGGATACCAAGAGACCCAGTACTTC
CASSPHSGGYQETQYF
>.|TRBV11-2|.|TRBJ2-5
TGTGCCAGCAGCTTAGACAGGGCCGCCTTACAAGAGACCCAGTACTTC
CASSLDRAALQETQYF
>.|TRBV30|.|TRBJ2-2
TGTGCCTGGAGTGTTAAGCAGGGGCGGGCCACCGGGGAGCTGTTTTTT
CAWSVKQGRATGELFF
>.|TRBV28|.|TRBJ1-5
TGTGCCAGCAGGGAGATAGATCAGCCCCAGCATTTT
CASREIDQPQHF
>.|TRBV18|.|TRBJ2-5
TGTGCCAGCTCACTTAATCCAGAGACCCAGTACTTC
CASSLNPETQYF
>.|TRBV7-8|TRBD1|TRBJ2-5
TGTGCCAGCAGCTTAGAGGACAGGGGAGGGGAGACCCAGTACTTC
CASSLEDRGGETQYF
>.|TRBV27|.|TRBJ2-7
TGTGCCAGCAGCCTAAGTATTGAGAACGAGCAGTACTTC
CASSLSIENEQYF
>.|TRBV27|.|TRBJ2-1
TGTGCCAGCAGTTTGAATAGCGGTTACAATGAGCAGTTCTTC
CASSLNSGYNEQFF
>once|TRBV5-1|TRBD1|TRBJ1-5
TGCGCCAGCAGCTTAGACGGGACAGGGGGACCCCTGCCCCAGCATTTT
CASSLDGTGGPLPQHF
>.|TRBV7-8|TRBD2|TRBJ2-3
TGTGCCAGCAGCTTATACGCGGGAGGGCCCGGAGATACGCAGTATTTT
CASSLYAGGPGDTQYF
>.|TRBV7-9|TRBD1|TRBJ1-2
TGTGCCAGCAGCTCGACCCACAGGGGGTATTATGGCTACACCTTC
CASSSTHRGYYGYTF
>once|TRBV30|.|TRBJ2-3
TGTGCCTGGGGGGCCGTACCGGGTCTCACAGATACGCAGTATTTT
CAWGAVPGLTDTQYF
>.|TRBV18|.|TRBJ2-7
TGTGCCAGCTCACCGTTGGAGGTTCGCGGCTTCTACGAGCAGTACTTC
CASSPLEVRGFYEQYF
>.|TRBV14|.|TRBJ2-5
TGTGCCAGCAGCCTCTACAGGGAAGAGACCCAGTACTTC
CASSLYREETQYF
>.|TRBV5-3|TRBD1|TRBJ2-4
TGTGCCAGAAGCAGAGACAGGGGACGGGGGCACATTCAGTACTTC
CARSRDRGRGHIQYF
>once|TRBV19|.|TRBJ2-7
TGTGCCAGTAGTATGGGTCTCGAAGCGGCCTATCCCCACGAGCAGTACTTC
CASSMGLEAAYPHEQYF
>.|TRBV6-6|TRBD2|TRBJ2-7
TGTGCCAGCAGTCGAGCGGGAGTCTACGAGCAGTACTTC
CASSRAGVYEQYF
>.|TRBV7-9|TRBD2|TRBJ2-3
TGTGCCAGCAGCTCAGGACTAGCGGCTGCGGATACGCAGTATTTT
CASSSGLAAADTQYF
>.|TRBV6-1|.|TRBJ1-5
TGTGCCAGCAGTGAAATCGGGACCCAGCATTTT
CASSEIGTQHF
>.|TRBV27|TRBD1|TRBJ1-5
TGTGCCAGCAGAAGACAGGGGATTGGTCAGCCCCAGCATTTT
CASRRQGIGQPQHF
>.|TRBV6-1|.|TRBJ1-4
TGTGCCAGCAGCTCGGGAGCAACTAATGAAAAACTGTTTTTT
CASSSGATNEKLFF
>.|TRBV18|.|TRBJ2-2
TGTGCCAGCTCACCACCAAGAGGGAACGCGAACACCGGGGAGCTGTTTTTT
CASSPPRGNANTGELFF
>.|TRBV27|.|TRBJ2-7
TGTGCCAGCAGTTTAAGGGGGAGGGCCTACGAGCAGTACTTC
CASSLRGRAYEQYF
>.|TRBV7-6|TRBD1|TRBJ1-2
TGTGCCAGCAGCCGAGCTGTTGCGGGACAGGCTTTAGCTAACTATGGCTACACCTTC
CASSRAVAGQALANYGYTF
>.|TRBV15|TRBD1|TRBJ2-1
TGTGCCACCAGCAGAGATCTTAGGACAGGGGGCTACAATGAGCAGTTCTTC
CATSRDLRTGGYNEQFF
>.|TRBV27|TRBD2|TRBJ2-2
TGTGCCAGCTCCGGGAGGGGACTACCTCATTTAGGACCCAACACCGGGGAGCTGTTTTTT
CASSGRGLPHLGPNTGELFF
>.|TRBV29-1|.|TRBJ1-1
TGCAGCGTTGAAAACAGGGTGCGAACTGAAGCTTTCTTT
CSVENRVRTEAFF
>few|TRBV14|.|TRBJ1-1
TGTGCCAGCAGCCAAGATTTAGGAGGTGAAGCTTTCTTT
CASSQDLGGEAFF
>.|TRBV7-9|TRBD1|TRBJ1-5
TGTGCCAGCAGCTTAGGAGTGGACAGGGGAGAAGGCCAGCCCCAGCATTTT
CASSLGVDRGEGQPQHF
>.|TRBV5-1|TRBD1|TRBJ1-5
TGCGCCAGCAGCTTGGATGGGACAGGGAAAACCCAGCATTTT
CASSLDGTGKTQHF
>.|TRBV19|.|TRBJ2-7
TGTGCCAGTAGGCGACCAGGCAAGAACTCCTACGAGCAGTACTTC
CASRRPGKNSYEQYF
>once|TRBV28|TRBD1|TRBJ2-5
TGTGCCAGCAGTTTAATAACAGGGGGAATAGAGACCCAGTACTTC
CASSLITGGIETQYF
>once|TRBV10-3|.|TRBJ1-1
TGTGCCATCAGTGACGGGTCTATCGAAGCTTTCTTT
CAISDGSIEAFF
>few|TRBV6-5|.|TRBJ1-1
TGTGCCACCCAGGTGGGGGGTAACACTGAAGCTTTCTTT
CATQVGGNTEAFF